A selection of T cell receptor beta chains follows, all from one sample in a study of blood T cells in healthy people across ages. Using its own MiXCR run on the 5' RACE reads, TCRdb lists one record per CDR3 protein. Seen here are around 900,000 distinct CDR3 sequences, around 26% observed once, and the top ten hold 17%. The source material was blood. The receptors were sampled from a woman of 80 years or more in good health. The CDR3 runs from the conserved cysteine through the conserved F or W. Each record gives: J gene, V gene, clone size, D gene, CDR3 protein, CDR3 DNA. D genes are given only for firm matches. A row's size may be missing; if present it is once, few, many or a size class.

>TRBJ1-2|TRBV4-3|NA|NA
CASSQDGSSGVYGYTF
TGCGCCAGCAGCCAAGATGGGTCCTCGGGAGTCTATGGCTACACCTTC
>TRBJ2-7|TRBV28|many|NA
CASSFYGSSYEQYF
TGTGCCAGCAGTTTTTACGGTAGCTCCTACGAGCAGTACTTC
>TRBJ2-7|TRBV20-1|NA|TRBD1
CSASRRDRGRGGEQYF
TGCAGTGCTAGTAGGCGGGACAGGGGGCGCGGCGGCGAGCAGTACTTC
>TRBJ2-3|TRBV20-1|many|TRBD2
CSARGSIAGRTDTQYF
TGCAGTGCTAGAGGCTCAATAGCGGGTCGCACAGATACGCAGTATTTT
>TRBJ2-7|TRBV6-1|many|TRBD1
CASSSDRVSEQYF
TGTGCCAGCAGTTCGGACAGGGTTTCCGAGCAGTACTTC
>TRBJ1-5|TRBV5-6|many|TRBD1
CASSLGPGDRGSPQHF
TGTGCCAGCAGCTTGGGGCCCGGGGACAGGGGGTCCCCCCAGCATTTT
>TRBJ2-1|TRBV20-1|NA|NA
CSATSRLGNNEQFF
TGCAGTGCTACGAGCAGATTAGGAAACAATGAGCAGTTCTTC
>TRBJ2-7|TRBV7-3|NA|NA
CASSLSRANEQYF
TGTGCCAGCAGCTTAAGTAGGGCCAATGAGCAGTACTTC
>TRBJ2-1|TRBV11-3|few|NA
CASSLGEANEQFF
TGTGCCAGCAGCTTAGGCGAGGCGAATGAGCAGTTCTTC
>TRBJ1-6|TRBV15|NA|TRBD1
CATSRQTGPNSLLHF
TGTGCCACCAGCAGACAGACAGGGCCGAATTCACTCCTCCACTTT
>TRBJ2-3|TRBV12-3/TRBV12-4|NA|NA
CASRRLGTDTEYF
TGTGCCAGCAGAAGACTAGGGACGGATACGGAATATTTT
>TRBJ1-4|TRBV6-6|NA|NA
CASSYGRSEDEKLFF
TGTGCCAGCAGTTACGGGCGATCAGAAGATGAAAAACTGTTTTTT
>TRBJ2-7|TRBV27|many|TRBD2
CASRRGARYEQYF
TGTGCCAGCAGGCGGGGGGCAAGGTACGAGCAGTACTTC
>TRBJ2-5|TRBV7-2|NA|TRBD2
CASDLAGGPFETQYF
TGTGCCAGCGATCTAGCGGGGGGGCCATTTGAGACCCAGTACTTC
>TRBJ1-6|TRBV7-8|NA|NA
CASSSRDLRDYNSPLHF
TGTGCCAGCAGCTCCCGGGACCTCCGGGACTATAATTCACCCCTCCACTTT
>TRBJ2-3|TRBV5-1|many|TRBD2
CASSERLAATDTQYF
TGCGCCAGCAGCGAAAGACTAGCGGCCACAGATACGCAGTATTTT
>TRBJ2-1|TRBV5-1|many|NA
CASSWTTGTEQFF
TGCGCCAGCAGCTGGACGACAGGTACTGAGCAGTTCTTC
>TRBJ1-2|TRBV10-1|many|NA
CASRADGSMGYTF
TGCGCCAGCAGGGCGGACGGTTCGATGGGCTACACCTTC
>TRBJ2-1|TRBV6-6|many|TRBD2
CASIAIAGGYNEQFF
TGTGCCAGCATAGCCATAGCGGGGGGCTACAATGAGCAGTTCTTC
>TRBJ1-2|TRBV4-3|many|NA
CASSQGLDSSYGYTF
TGCGCCAGCAGCCAAGGTCTGGACAGTAGCTATGGCTACACCTTC
>TRBJ2-1|TRBV25-1|NA|TRBD1
CASSESDRNEQFF
TGTGCCAGCAGTGAATCGGACAGGAATGAGCAGTTCTTC
>TRBJ1-2|TRBV20-1|NA|NA
CSASGRTKGDYGHTF
TGCAGTGCTTCCGGCAGAACCAAAGGGGACTATGGCCACACCTTC
>TRBJ1-1|TRBV7-2|few|NA
CASSLGKMNTEAFF
TGTGCCAGCAGCTTAGGAAAAATGAACACTGAAGCTTTCTTT
>TRBJ1-1|TRBV20-1|NA|TRBD1
CSAQKGAGAFF
TGCAGTGCCCAAAAGGGGGCAGGGGCTTTCTTT
>TRBJ2-7|TRBV9|NA|NA
CASSVDRQVIKDEQYF
TGTGCCAGCAGCGTAGACCGGCAGGTCATTAAAGACGAGCAGTACTTC
>TRBJ1-3|TRBV12-3/TRBV12-4|few|NA
CASSWDTRSSGNTIYF
TGTGCCAGCAGTTGGGACACTCGATCCTCTGGAAACACCATATATTTT
>TRBJ2-7|TRBV4-3|many|NA
CASSQDARQQNPYEQYF
TGCGCCAGCAGCCAAGATGCTCGACAGCAGAATCCCTACGAGCAGTACTTC
>TRBJ2-7|TRBV10-3|many|NA
CAISADVGYEQYF
TGTGCCATCAGCGCTGATGTGGGGTACGAGCAGTACTTC
>TRBJ2-6|TRBV30|NA|NA
CAWRLGSGANVLTF
TGTGCCTGGAGGTTGGGCTCTGGGGCCAACGTCCTGACTTTC
>TRBJ2-6|TRBV7-2|many|NA
CASSPLGVAGANVLTF
TGTGCCAGCAGCCCCCTGGGGGTTGCAGGGGCCAACGTCCTGACTTTC
>TRBJ2-4|TRBV20-1|many|NA
CSASRGRVMDIQYF
TGCAGTGCCAGCCGGGGGCGGGTGATGGACATTCAGTACTTC
>TRBJ2-1|TRBV11-2|NA|TRBD2
CASSTWGGPRETQFF
TGTGCCAGCAGCACATGGGGGGGACCGAGGGAGACCCAGTTCTTC
>TRBJ2-5|TRBV14|many|TRBD2
CASSHGGGRNQETQYF
TGTGCCAGCAGCCACGGGGGAGGGAGAAACCAAGAGACCCAGTACTTC
>TRBJ1-4|TRBV6-1|few|NA
CASSAKIVAVTNEKLFF
TGTGCCAGCAGTGCCAAAATCGTGGCAGTCACTAATGAAAAACTGTTTTTT
>TRBJ2-3|TRBV20-1|few|NA
CSARGRDLGETDTQYF
TGCAGTGCTAGGGGCCGAGATCTAGGGGAGACAGATACGCAGTATTTT
>TRBJ2-7|TRBV20-1|few|TRBD2
CSARAGLAGFEQYF
TGCAGTGCTAGAGCAGGACTAGCGGGATTTGAGCAGTACTTC
>TRBJ1-3|TRBV5-1|NA|NA
CASSSTRRGNTIYF
TGCGCCAGCAGCTCAACGAGGAGGGGAAACACCATATATTTT
>TRBJ2-5|TRBV6-2/TRBV6-3|many|TRBD1
CASSQRQGGETQYF
TGTGCCAGCAGTCAACGACAGGGTGGAGAGACCCAGTACTTC
>TRBJ1-1|TRBV29-1|many|NA
CSVEGRRRNTEAFF
TGCAGCGTCGAGGGAAGACGAAGGAACACTGAAGCTTTCTTT
>TRBJ2-1|TRBV5-1|few|TRBD2
CASSLVSGGAFNEQFF
TGCGCCAGCAGCTTGGTTAGCGGGGGGGCCTTCAATGAGCAGTTCTTC
>TRBJ2-3|TRBV7-2|many|NA
CASSLLGERTDTQYF
TGTGCCAGCAGCCTCTTGGGGGAGCGCACAGATACGCAGTATTTT